The TCR beta chain described here comes from a study of shared T cell receptors in the human thymus. Here immunoSEQ multiplex PCR was the method, and the copy in TCRdb shows in-frame clones only, minus some. Here the sample spans more than 300,000 clones, more than 85% being singletons. Looked up from germline, CDR1 is SGHTS and CDR2 is YDEGEE. The CDR3 covers 16 residues. V dropped 6 bases and J dropped 2 bases, with 21 bases sitting between them. The TCR comes from a human donor. Sequencing was performed on thymocytes. The rearrangement joins TRBV5-8 to TRBJ2-7, with TRBD1 as a possible D gene (5 bases). The CDR3 spells CASTEGVNRAPYEQYF. The CDR3 coding sequence is TGTGCCAGCACGGAAGGGGTTAACCGGGCGCCCTACGAGCAGTACTTC.